The next 14 T cell receptor beta chains were all read from a single sample in a study of OX40 agonist ivuxolimab in advanced cancers. The method was immunoSEQ multiplex PCR; TCRdb's version includes in-frame clones alone and lacks a portion of them. The sample lists about 46,000 clones, roughly 91% occurring once. The sequencing here drew on CD4+ or CD8+ T cells sorted from blood, taken in a trial of the OX40 agonist ivuxolimab. These receptors were collected from an adult with an advanced solid tumor such as melanoma, head and neck, liver or kidney cancer.

The rearrangement joins TRBV12-5 to TRBJ2-2; D may be TRBD1 (6 bases). The CDR3 covers 20 residues. The germline V gene has CDR1 LGHNT and CDR2 FRNRAP. V was shortened by 1 base and J by 2 bases, with 23 bases between the two germline ends. CDR3: CASGLDPGHLKRPNTGELFF. CDR3 nucleotide sequence: TGTGCTAGTGGTTTGGACCCGGGACACCTAAAGCGTCCAAACACCGGGGAGCTGTTTTTT.

This rearrangement joins TRBV28 to TRBJ2-1; 8 positions agree with TRBD2. V shed 3 bases and J 14 bases; nucleotides not matched to a gene: 6. CDR3 size: 12 residues. Germline loops: CDR1 MDHEN, CDR2 SYDVKM. Here the CDR3 reads CASSLGLVVEFF. The CDR3 DNA follows: TGTGCCAGCAGTTTGGGACTAGTTGTTGAGTTCTTC.

This chain joins TRBV4-2 and TRBJ2-1; 11 positions agree with TRBD2. The length of the CDR3 is 18 residues. The germline V gene has CDR1 LGHNA and CDR2 YNFKEQ. V trimming: 0 bases; J trimming: 4 bases; junction bases outside the gene matches: 8. CDR3 protein: CASSQDQRTSGFYNEQFF. CDR3 bases: TGTGCCAGCAGCCAAGATCAAAGGACTAGCGGGTTTTACAATGAGCAGTTCTTC.

The chain recombines TRBV7-9 with TRBJ2-7, with TRBD2 as a possible D gene (6 bases). There are 16 residues in the CDR3. Looked up from germline, CDR1 is SEHNR and CDR2 is FQNEAQ (reference sequence). V was clipped by 5 bases and J by 2 bases, with 19 bases between them. CDR3 bases: TGTGCCAGCAGCCCCCCTAGTGGGGGGTTCCCCTACGAGCAGTACTTC. This sequence encodes CASSPPSGGFPYEQYF. The full variable domain, rest sourced from reference TRBV7-9 and TRBJ2-7, is DTGVSQNPRHKITKRGQNVTFRCDPISEHNRLYWYRQTLGQGPEFLTYFQNEAQLEKSRLLSDRFSAERPKGSFSTLEIQRTEQGDSAMYLCASSPPSGGFPYEQYFGPGTRLTVT.

The chain employs TRBV5-4 and TRBJ2-7; no definite D call. Trimming stripped 0 bases from V and 1 base from J, with 11 bases between. Germline V lookup: CDR1 SGHNT, CDR2 YYREEE (reference sequence). The CDR3 runs to 15 residues. In DNA form, the CDR3 reads TGTGCCAGCAGCTTGGCTTATTCGGAATCCTACGAGCAGTACTTC. Its translation: CASSLAYSESYEQYF.

The genes are TRBV7-9 and TRBJ1-1; no clear D gene. CDR1 SEHNR and CDR2 FQNEAQ come from the germline V gene (reference sequence). The CDR3 covers 15 residues. V lost 2 bases and J 0 bases, leaving 10 bases between the germline ends. In nucleotides, the CDR3 is TGTGCCAGCAGCTTAACCGACCCGATGAACACTGAAGCTTTCTTT. Its protein product is CASSLTDPMNTEAFF.

V usage is TRBV10-3 and J usage is TRBJ1-2; possibly TRBD1 for D (6 bases). The germline CDR1 and CDR2 sequences are ENHRY and SYGVKD. V lost 6 bases and J 0 bases, leaving 14 bases between the germline ends. This CDR3 has 15 amino acids. The CDR3 protein is CAIRHWTDTNYGYTF. As DNA, the CDR3 is TGTGCCATCAGGCATTGGACAGATACTAACTATGGCTACACCTTC.

V usage is TRBV6-1 and J usage is TRBJ1-1; TRBD1 is a possible D gene (5 bases). The CDR3 contains 14 residues. Germline assignment: CDR1 MNHNS and CDR2 SASEGT. Trimming left V 8 bases short and J 1 base short, with 14 bases between. For the CDR3, the DNA is TGTGCCAGCTCCTACCCCAGGGCGAACACTGAAGCTTTCTTT. Translation: CASSYPRANTEAFF.

This clone has only one observation. The chain joins TRBV6-7 to TRBJ2-3; tentatively, D is TRBD1 or TRBD2 (7 bases each). TRBV6-7 counts as an open reading frame of uncertain function. The V and J ends lost 6 bases and 3 bases respectively, with 19 bases between them. The CDR3 length is 16 residues. The CDR3 here is CASSSRVQGGTDTQYF. The CDR3 nucleotides are TGTGCCAGCAGCAGCAGAGTTCAGGGGGGGACAGATACGCAGTATTTT.

The V call is TRBV12-1, the J call TRBJ1-5. TRBV12-1 is given as a pseudogene. The length of the CDR3 is 19 residues. The CDR3 loop reads CASSFVGIGREARNQPQHF. In nucleotides, the CDR3 is TGTGCCAGCAGCTTTGTGGGGATCGGGAGAGAAGCCCGAAATCAGCCCCAGCATTTT.

This sequence joins TRBV7-9 and TRBJ2-7; TRBD2 is a possible D gene (5 bases). The CDR3 is made up of 13 amino acids. V was clipped by 5 bases and J by 7 bases, with 15 bases between them. In germline, CDR1 is SEHNR, CDR2 FQNEAQ (reference sequence). The CDR3 nucleotides read TGTGCCAGCAGCCTTGCGGGTCAGTGGGAGCAGTACGTC. It codes for CASSLAGQWEQYV.

This sequence joins TRBV6-5 and TRBJ2-5; D is ambiguous. Trimming pared 6 bases from V and 5 bases from J, leaving 19 bases between. The CDR3 sequence is 15 residues long. Germline CDR1 reads MNHEY; CDR2 reads SVGAGI. The CDR3 sequence: CASSLGRSLWETQYF. CDR3 DNA: TGTGCCAGCAGCCTCGGGCGAAGTTTGTGGGAGACCCAGTACTTC.

The chain is built from TRBV18 and TRBJ1-1; D unclear. V shed 6 bases and J shed 1 base, with 9 bases lying between them. The CDR3 runs to 13 residues. Per the germline V gene, CDR1 is KGHSH and CDR2 is LQKENI. CDR3 nucleotides: TGTGCCAGCTCCCCCGACAAGAACACTGAAGCTTTCTTT. It encodes CASSPDKNTEAFF.

This clone was counted a single time. The V call is TRBV4-1, the J call TRBJ2-3, with TRBD2 matching 7 bases. CDR3 length: 18 amino acids. The germline V gene has CDR1 MGHRA and CDR2 YSYEKL. V was pared by 0 bases and J by 7 bases, with 16 bases of the junction left unmatched. The CDR3 loop reads CASSQDPAGSGPSNTQYF. Here the CDR3 DNA reads TGCGCCAGCAGCCAAGACCCAGCAGGTAGCGGGCCTTCAAATACGCAGTATTTT.